The sequence of this TCR beta chain was determined in a study of T cell responses to AZD1222 COVID-19 vaccine. This table comes from immunoSEQ multiplex PCR, and its TCRdb copy is limited to in-frame clones, with some not included. The sample has 130,000 to 150,000 clones; around 86% are singletons. V was clipped by 0 bases and J by 3 bases, with 3 bases between them. The CDR3 consists of 12 residues. The germline V gene encodes CDR1 GTSNPN and CDR2 SVGIG (reference sequence). The sequences come from peripheral blood, collected on day 0 of MenACWY control vaccination. The chain joins TRBV30 to TRBJ1-3; D unclear. This TCR came from an adult in good health. The CDR3 is CAWSVGGNTIYF. The DNA for the CDR3 is TGTGCCTGGAGTGTTGGTGGAAACACCATATATTTT.